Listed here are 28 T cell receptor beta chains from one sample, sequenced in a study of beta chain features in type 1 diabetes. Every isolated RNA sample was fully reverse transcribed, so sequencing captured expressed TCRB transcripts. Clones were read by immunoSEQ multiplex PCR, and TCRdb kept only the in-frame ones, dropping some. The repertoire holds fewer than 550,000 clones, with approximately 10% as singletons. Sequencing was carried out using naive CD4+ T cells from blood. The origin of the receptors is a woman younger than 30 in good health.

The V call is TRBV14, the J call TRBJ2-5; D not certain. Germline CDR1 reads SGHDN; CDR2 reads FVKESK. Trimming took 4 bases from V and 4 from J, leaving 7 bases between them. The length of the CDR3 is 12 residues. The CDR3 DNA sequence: TGTGCCAGCAGCCGAAATGGAGAGACCCAGTACTTC. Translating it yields CASSRNGETQYF.

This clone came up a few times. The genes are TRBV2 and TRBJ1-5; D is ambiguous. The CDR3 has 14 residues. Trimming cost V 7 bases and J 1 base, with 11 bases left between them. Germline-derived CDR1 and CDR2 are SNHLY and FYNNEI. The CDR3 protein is CASKDRRSNQPQHF. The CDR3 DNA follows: TGTGCCAGCAAAGACCGGCGGAGCAATCAGCCCCAGCATTTT.

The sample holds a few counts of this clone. CDR3 loop: CASSVVASGGETQYF. Written as DNA, the CDR3 is TGTGCCAGCAGCGTAGTCGCTAGCGGGGGTGAGACCCAGTACTTC. The J gene is TRBJ2-5, the V gene TRBV9; 10 nucleotides match TRBD2. Unmatched junction bases numbered 4, after V lost 0 bases and J lost 5 bases. Germline CDR1 reads SGDLS; CDR2 reads YYNGEE. This CDR3 has 15 amino acids.

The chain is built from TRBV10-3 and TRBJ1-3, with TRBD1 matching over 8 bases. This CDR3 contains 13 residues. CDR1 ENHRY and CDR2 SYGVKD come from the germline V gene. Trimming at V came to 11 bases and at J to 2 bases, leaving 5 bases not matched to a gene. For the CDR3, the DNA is TGTGCCGTAGGACAGGGTACTGGAAACACCATATATTTT. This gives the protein CAVGQGTGNTIYF.

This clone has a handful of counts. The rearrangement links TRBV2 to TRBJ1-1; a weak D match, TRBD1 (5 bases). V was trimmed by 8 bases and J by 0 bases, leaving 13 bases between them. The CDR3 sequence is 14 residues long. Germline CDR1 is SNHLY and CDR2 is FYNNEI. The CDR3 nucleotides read TGTGCCAGCCGGAGACAGTTTATGAACACTGAAGCTTTCTTT. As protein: CASRRQFMNTEAFF.

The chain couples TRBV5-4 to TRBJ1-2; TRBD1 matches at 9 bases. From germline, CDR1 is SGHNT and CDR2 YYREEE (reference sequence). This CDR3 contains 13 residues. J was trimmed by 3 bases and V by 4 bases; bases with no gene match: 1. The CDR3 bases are TGTGCCAGCAGCCGGGACAGGGACTATGGCTACACCTTC. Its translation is CASSRDRDYGYTF. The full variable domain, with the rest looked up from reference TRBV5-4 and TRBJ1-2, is ETGVTQSPTHLIKTRGQQVTLRCSSQSGHNTVSWYQQALGQGPQFIFQYYREEENGRGNFPPRFSGLQFPNYSSELNVNALELDDSALYLCASSRDRDYGYTFGSGTRLTVV.

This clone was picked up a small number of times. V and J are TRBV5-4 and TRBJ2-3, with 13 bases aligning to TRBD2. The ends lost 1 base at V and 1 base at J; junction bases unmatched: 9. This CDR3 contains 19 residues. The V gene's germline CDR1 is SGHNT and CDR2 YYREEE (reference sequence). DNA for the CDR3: TGTGCCAGCAGCTTGAAGCGACTAGCGGGAGGAAGGGGCACAGATACGCAGTATTTT. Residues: CASSLKRLAGGRGTDTQYF. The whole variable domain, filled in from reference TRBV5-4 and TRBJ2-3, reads ETGVTQSPTHLIKTRGQQVTLRCSSQSGHNTVSWYQQALGQGPQFIFQYYREEENGRGNFPPRFSGLQFPNYSSELNVNALELDDSALYLCASSLKRLAGGRGTDTQYFGPGTRLTVL.

The chain's CDR3 is CASRRGRRRRDYEQYF. The CDR3 DNA follows: TGTGCAAGTCGCCGAGGCCGTCGGCGGCGAGACTACGAGCAGTACTTC. The chain carries TRBV12-2 and TRBJ2-7; the D call of TRBD2 is as the table states it, not checked on the DNA. TRBV12-2 is a pseudogene. This CDR3 is 16 amino acids long.

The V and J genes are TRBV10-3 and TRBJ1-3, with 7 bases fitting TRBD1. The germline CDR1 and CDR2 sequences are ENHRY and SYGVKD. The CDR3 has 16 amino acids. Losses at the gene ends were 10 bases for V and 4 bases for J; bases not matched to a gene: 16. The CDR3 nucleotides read TGTGCCACCCGACAGGGTCTGATTTTGTCGGGAAACACCATATATTTT. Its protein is CATRQGLILSGNTIYF.

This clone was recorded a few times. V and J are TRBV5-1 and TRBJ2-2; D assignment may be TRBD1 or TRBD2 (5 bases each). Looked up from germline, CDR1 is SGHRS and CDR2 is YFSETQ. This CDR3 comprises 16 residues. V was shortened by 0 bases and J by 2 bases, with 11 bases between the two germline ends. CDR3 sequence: CASSLEPGPNTGELFF. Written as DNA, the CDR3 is TGCGCCAGCAGCTTGGAACCGGGACCTAACACCGGGGAGCTGTTTTTT.

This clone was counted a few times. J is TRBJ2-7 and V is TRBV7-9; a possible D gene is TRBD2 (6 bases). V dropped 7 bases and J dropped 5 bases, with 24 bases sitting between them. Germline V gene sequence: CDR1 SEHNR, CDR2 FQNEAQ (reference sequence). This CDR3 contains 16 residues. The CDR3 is CASITTGERAMDEQYV. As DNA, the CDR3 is TGTGCCAGCATTACCACGGGGGAACGGGCAATGGACGAGCAGTACGTC.

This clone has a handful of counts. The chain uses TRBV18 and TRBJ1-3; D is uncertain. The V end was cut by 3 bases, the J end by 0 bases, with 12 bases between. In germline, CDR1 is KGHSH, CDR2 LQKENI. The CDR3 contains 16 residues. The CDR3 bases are TGTGCCAGCTCACCTCAGACGGGGAGCTCTGGAAACACCATATATTTT. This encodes CASSPQTGSSGNTIYF.

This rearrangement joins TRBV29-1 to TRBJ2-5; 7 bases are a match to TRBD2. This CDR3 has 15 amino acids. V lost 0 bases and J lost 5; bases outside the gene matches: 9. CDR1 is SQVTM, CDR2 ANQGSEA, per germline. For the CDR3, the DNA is TGCAGCGTTGAAGATAGGGGAGGGGCTGGGGAGACCCAGTACTTC. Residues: CSVEDRGGAGETQYF.

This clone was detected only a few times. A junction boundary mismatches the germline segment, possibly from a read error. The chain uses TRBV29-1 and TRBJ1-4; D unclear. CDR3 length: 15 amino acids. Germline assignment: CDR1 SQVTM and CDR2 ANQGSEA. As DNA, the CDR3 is TGCTGCGTTGGGTTAAGGCTTCCGTATGATGAAAAACTGTTTTTT. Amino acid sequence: CCVGLRLPYDEKLFF.

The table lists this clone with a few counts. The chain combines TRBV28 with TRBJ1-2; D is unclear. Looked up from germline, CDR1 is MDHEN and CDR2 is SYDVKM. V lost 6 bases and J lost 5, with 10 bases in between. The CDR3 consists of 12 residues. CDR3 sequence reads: CASSSGGYGYTF. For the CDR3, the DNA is TGTGCCAGCAGCTCAGGAGGATATGGCTACACCTTC.

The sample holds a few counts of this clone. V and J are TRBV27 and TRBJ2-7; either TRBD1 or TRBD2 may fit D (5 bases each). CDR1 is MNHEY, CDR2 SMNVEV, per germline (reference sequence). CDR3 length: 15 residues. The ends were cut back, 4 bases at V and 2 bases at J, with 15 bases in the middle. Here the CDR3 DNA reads TGTGCCAGCAGTTCCAGAGGGGCAGGGACCTACGAGCAGTACGTC. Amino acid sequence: CASSSRGAGTYEQYV.

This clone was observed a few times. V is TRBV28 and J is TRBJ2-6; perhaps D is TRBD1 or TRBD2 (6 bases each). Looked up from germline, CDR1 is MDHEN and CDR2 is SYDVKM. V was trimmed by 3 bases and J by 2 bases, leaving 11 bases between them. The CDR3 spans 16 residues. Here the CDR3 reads CASSFRGQAGANVLTF. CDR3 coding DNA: TGTGCCAGCAGTTTCCGGGGGCAAGCTGGGGCCAACGTCCTGACTTTC.

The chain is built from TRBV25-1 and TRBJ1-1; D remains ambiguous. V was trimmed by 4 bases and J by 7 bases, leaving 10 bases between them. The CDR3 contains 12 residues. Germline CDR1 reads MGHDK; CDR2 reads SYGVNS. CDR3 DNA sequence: TGTGCCAGCAGTGGAACAGATCTTGAAGCTTTCTTT. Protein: CASSGTDLEAFF.

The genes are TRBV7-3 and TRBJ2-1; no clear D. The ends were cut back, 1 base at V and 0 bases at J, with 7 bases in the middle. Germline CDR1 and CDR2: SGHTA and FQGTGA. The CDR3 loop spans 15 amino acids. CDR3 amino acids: CASSLNPYSYNEQFF. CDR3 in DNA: TGTGCCAGCAGCTTAAATCCGTACTCCTACAATGAGCAGTTCTTC.

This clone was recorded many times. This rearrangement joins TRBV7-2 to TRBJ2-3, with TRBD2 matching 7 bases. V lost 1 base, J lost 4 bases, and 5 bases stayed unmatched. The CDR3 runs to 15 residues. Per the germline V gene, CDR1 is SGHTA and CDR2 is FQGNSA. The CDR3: CASSLVSGGADTQYF. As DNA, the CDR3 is TGTGCCAGCAGCTTAGTGTCGGGAGGCGCAGATACGCAGTATTTT.

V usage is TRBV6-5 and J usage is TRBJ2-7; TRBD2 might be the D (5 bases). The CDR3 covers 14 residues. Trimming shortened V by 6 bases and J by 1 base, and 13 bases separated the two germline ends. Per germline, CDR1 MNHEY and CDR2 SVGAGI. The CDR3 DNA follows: TGTGCCAGCAGACGTACCACTAGTTCCTACGAGCAGTACGTC. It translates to CASRRTTSSYEQYV.

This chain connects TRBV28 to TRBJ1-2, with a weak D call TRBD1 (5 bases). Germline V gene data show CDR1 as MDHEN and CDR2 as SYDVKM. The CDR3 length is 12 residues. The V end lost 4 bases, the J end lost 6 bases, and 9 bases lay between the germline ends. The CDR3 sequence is CASSSGADGYTF. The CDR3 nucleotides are TGTGCCAGCAGTTCCGGGGCCGATGGCTACACCTTC.

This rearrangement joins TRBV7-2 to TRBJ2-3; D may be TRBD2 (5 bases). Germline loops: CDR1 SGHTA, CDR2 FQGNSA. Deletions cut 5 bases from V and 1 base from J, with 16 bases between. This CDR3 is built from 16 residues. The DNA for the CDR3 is TGTGCCAGCAGCCCTTCCCCCGGGATTGGCACAGATACGCAGTATTTT. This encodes CASSPSPGIGTDTQYF.

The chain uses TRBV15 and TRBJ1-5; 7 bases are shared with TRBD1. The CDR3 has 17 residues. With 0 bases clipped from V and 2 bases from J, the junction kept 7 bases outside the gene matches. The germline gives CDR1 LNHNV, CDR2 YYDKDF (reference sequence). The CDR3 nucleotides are TGTGCCACCAGCAGAGATACAGGGGTATATGGCAATCAGCCCCAGCATTTT. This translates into CATSRDTGVYGNQPQHF.

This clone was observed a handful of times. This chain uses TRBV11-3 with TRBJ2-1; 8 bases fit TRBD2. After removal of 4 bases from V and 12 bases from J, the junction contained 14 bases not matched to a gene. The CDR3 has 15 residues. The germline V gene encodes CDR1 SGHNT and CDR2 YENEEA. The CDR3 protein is CASSSRLALGSVQFF. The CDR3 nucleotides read TGTGCCAGCAGCTCAAGACTAGCGCTGGGCAGTGTGCAGTTCTTC.

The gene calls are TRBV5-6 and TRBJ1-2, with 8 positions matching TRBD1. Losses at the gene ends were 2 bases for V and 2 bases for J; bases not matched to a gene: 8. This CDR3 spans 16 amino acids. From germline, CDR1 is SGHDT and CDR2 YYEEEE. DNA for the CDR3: TGTGCCAGCAGCTTCGTGGACAGGGACACGAACTATGGCTACACCTTC. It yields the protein CASSFVDRDTNYGYTF.

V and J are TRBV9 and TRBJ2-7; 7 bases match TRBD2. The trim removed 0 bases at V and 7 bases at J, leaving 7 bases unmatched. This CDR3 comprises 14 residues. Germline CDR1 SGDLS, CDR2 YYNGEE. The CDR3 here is CASSVAPLAREQYF. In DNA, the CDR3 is TGTGCCAGCAGCGTAGCGCCACTAGCGCGGGAGCAGTACTTC.

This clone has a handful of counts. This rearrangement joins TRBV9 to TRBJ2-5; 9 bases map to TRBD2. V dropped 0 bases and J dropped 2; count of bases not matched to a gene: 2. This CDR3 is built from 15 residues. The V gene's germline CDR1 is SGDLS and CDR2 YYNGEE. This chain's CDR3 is CASSVVLAGQETQYF. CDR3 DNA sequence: TGTGCCAGCAGCGTAGTTCTAGCGGGACAAGAGACCCAGTACTTC.